A single sample gave rise to the 21 T cell receptor beta chains below, sequenced in a study of cytomegalovirus exposure and HLA in healthy donors. Measured with immunoSEQ multiplex PCR; TCRdb has only the in-frame clones, and not every one. Altogether about 360,000 clones are present, more than 80% being singletons, with the ten largest covering 0.83%. Sequenced material: PBMCs. The receptor set was obtained from a woman aged 18-29 years in good health and CMV-seronegative.

With respect to this clone: Germline is not matched at one junction end, which may reflect a read error. The CDR3 region has the DNA TGTGCCAGCAGCTTAACCCGGGTCCTAGCCTACGGGCAGTACTTC. Protein product: CASSLTRVLAYGQYF. The chain combines TRBV11-2 with TRBJ2-7, with a weak D call TRBD2 (5 bases). This CDR3 is built from 15 residues. Germline CDR1 reads SGHAT; CDR2 reads FQNNGV.

This clone appeared a single time. The chain is built from TRBV28 and TRBJ1-6; 10 bases are a match to TRBD1. The CDR3 contains 16 residues. Trimming took 2 bases from V and 10 from J; bases not matched to a gene: 8. Germline values: CDR1 MDHEN, CDR2 SYDVKM. CDR3 in DNA: TGTGCCAGCAGTTTACGTCCCCCGGGACAGGGGTCACCCCTCCACTTT. Its translation: CASSLRPPGQGSPLHF.

The rearrangement links TRBV4-2 to TRBJ2-3; 8 bases line up with TRBD2. J lost 11 bases, V lost 0 bases, and 22 bases had no gene match. Germline CDR1 reads LGHNA; CDR2 reads YNFKEQ. This CDR3 is 19 amino acids long. The CDR3 region is CASSQDGLAGRSPLLGQYF. The CDR3 coding sequence is TGTGCCAGCAGCCAAGATGGCCTAGCGGGTAGATCCCCCCTTTTGGGGCAGTATTTT.

In the case of this clone: The same CDR3 is also encoded by other DNA sequences in this sample. The genes are TRBV28 and TRBJ1-1, with TRBD1 identical over 9 bases. The length of the CDR3 is 12 residues. CDR1 is MDHEN, CDR2 SYDVKM, per germline. V was clipped by 7 bases and J by 11 bases; unmatched bases: 8. Written as DNA, the CDR3 is TGTGCCAGCACCCTAGGACAGGGGAAGGCTTTCTTT. Encoded protein: CASTLGQGKAFF.

This clone came up a few times. The rearrangement joins TRBV7-6 to TRBJ2-7, with 8 bases aligning to TRBD1. The CDR3 runs 14 residues. With V trimmed by 5 bases and J by 2 bases, 5 bases remained unmatched. Germline CDR1 reads SGHVS; CDR2 reads FNYEAQ. Here the CDR3 DNA reads TGTGCCAGCAGCATCGACAGGGGCCCCTACGAGCAGTACTTC. This gives the protein CASSIDRGPYEQYF.

The chain has TRBV7-7 and TRBJ2-1, with 13 bases that match TRBD2. Looked up from germline, CDR1 is SSHAT and CDR2 is FNYEAQ (reference sequence). There are 19 residues in the CDR3. With 1 base clipped from V and 7 bases from J, the junction kept 13 bases outside the gene matches. The CDR3 DNA is TGTGCCAGCAGCTTAGGGGGGACTAGCGGGGTTCCCGAGGGTAATGAGCAGTTCTTC. Translated, it gives CASSLGGTSGVPEGNEQFF.

The V gene is TRBV10-1, the J gene TRBJ1-5, with D possibly being TRBD1 (6 bases). In germline, CDR1 is WNHNN, CDR2 SYGVQD (reference sequence). The CDR3 is 18 residues long. Trimming pared 6 bases from V and 2 bases from J, leaving 23 bases between. CDR3 nucleotide sequence: TGCGCCAGCAGCGACCGGGACACGATCACGGGCGGCAATCAGCCCCAGCATTTT. Protein product: CASSDRDTITGGNQPQHF.

This clone was recorded only once. The rearrangement uses TRBV5-4 and TRBJ2-7; D possibly corresponds to TRBD1 (6 bases). The germline gives CDR1 SGHNT, CDR2 YYREEE (reference sequence). V was cut by 4 bases and J by 7 bases, with 12 bases left in between. This CDR3 contains 12 residues. CDR3 protein: CASSLGATEQYF. The CDR3 region has the DNA TGTGCCAGCAGCCTGGGGGCTACGGAGCAGTACTTC.

The J gene is TRBJ2-1, the V gene TRBV6-1; D possibly corresponds to TRBD1 (6 bases). Trimming removed 8 bases from V and 1 base from J, with 15 bases in between. The CDR3 sequence is 15 residues long. CDR1 and CDR2 from the germline V gene are MNHNS and SASEGT. Written as DNA, the CDR3 is TGTGCCAGCGACGGACAGTCTAGATCCTACAATGAGCAGTTCTTC. Translated, it gives CASDGQSRSYNEQFF.

J is TRBJ1-5 and V is TRBV2; 10 nucleotides line up with TRBD1. The V segment lost 7 bases and the J segment 4 bases; nucleotides outside the gene matches: 1. The CDR3 length is 13 residues. Germline V gene sequence: CDR1 SNHLY, CDR2 FYNNEI. The CDR3 sequence: CASKGQGNQPQHF. Written as DNA, the CDR3 is TGTGCCAGCAAGGGACAGGGGAATCAGCCCCAGCATTTT.

The chain uses TRBV7-9 and TRBJ2-7; 7 positions match TRBD1. This CDR3 has 15 amino acids. Per the germline V gene, CDR1 is SEHNR and CDR2 is FQNEAQ (reference sequence). The junction had 12 bases not matched to a gene; V was cut back by 5 bases and J by 5 bases. The CDR3 region has the DNA TGTGCCAGCAGCGATACCGGGACAGTATTTGACGAGCAGTACTTC. Its protein product is CASSDTGTVFDEQYF.

In this sample, this clone turned up a few times. The chain is built from TRBV29-1 and TRBJ2-7; 10 bases match TRBD1. The CDR3 totals 13 residues. Per the germline V gene, CDR1 is SQVTM and CDR2 is ANQGSEA. The V segment lost 4 bases and the J segment 5 bases; nucleotides outside the gene matches: 5. CDR3 residues: CSVAGQGIHEQYF. The DNA of the CDR3 is TGCAGCGTTGCGGGACAGGGGATCCACGAGCAGTACTTC.

This clone has just one count. This sequence joins TRBV19 and TRBJ2-7; a possible D gene is TRBD2 (6 bases). Germline assignment: CDR1 LNHDA and CDR2 SQIVND (reference sequence). Trimming shortened V by 5 bases and J by 0 bases, and 14 bases separated the two germline ends. This CDR3 comprises 15 residues. The CDR3 loop reads CASSGLAPSSYEQYF. The DNA for the CDR3 is TGTGCCAGTAGTGGCCTAGCGCCGAGCTCCTACGAGCAGTACTTC. Full variable domain (missing parts from reference TRBV19 and TRBJ2-7): DGGITQSPKYLFRKEGQNVTLSCEQNLNHDAMYWYRQDPGQGLRLIYYSQIVNDFQKGDIAEGYSVSREKKESFPLTVTSAQKNPTAFYLCASSGLAPSSYEQYFGPGTRLTVT.

This chain uses TRBV27 with TRBJ2-7, with D unresolved. This CDR3 region has 13 residues. The germline V gene encodes CDR1 MNHEY and CDR2 SMNVEV (reference sequence). Trimming removed 6 bases at V and 7 bases at J, with 16 bases between. Written as DNA, the CDR3 is TGTGCCAGCAGATCATTGATCGCCCGGGAGCAGTACTTC. This encodes CASRSLIAREQYF.

This clone was observed a few times. Other DNA variants within this sample encode the same CDR3. The gene calls are TRBV5-6 and TRBJ1-5, with 7 nucleotides matching TRBD1. The germline V gene encodes CDR1 SGHDT and CDR2 YYEEEE. This CDR3 has 14 residues. V lost 4 bases to trimming and J lost 3 bases; unmatched junction nucleotides: 4. The CDR3 is CASSRGTDNQPQHF. DNA for the CDR3: TGTGCCAGCAGCCGCGGGACAGACAATCAGCCCCAGCATTTT.

The chain has TRBV13 and TRBJ1-1; D perhaps matches TRBD1 (6 bases). CDR1 and CDR2 from the germline V gene are PRHDT and FYEKMQ (reference sequence). Trimming removed 4 bases at V and 3 bases at J, with 15 bases between. This CDR3 comprises 15 residues. CDR3 nucleotide sequence: TGTGCCAGCAGCTCCTCGGGGGGGGCGGACACTGAAGCTTTCTTT. Protein product: CASSSSGGADTEAFF. Variable domain in full (rest from reference TRBV13 and TRBJ1-1): AAGVIQSPRHLIKEKRETATLKCYPIPRHDTVYWYQQGPGQDPQFLISFYEKMQSDKGSIPDRFSAQQFSDYHSELNMSSLELGDSALYFCASSSSGGADTEAFFGQGTRLTVV.

The chain employs TRBV28 and TRBJ1-6; a weak D match, TRBD1 (6 bases). CDR3 length: 16 residues. From germline, CDR1 is MDHEN and CDR2 SYDVKM. Trimming removed 2 bases from V and 3 bases from J, with 11 bases in between. The CDR3 nucleotides are TGTGCCAGCAGTTTAACGGCAGGGGTCTATAATTCACCCCTCCACTTT. It is translated as CASSLTAGVYNSPLHF.

The genes are TRBV18 and TRBJ1-6; the D is unclear. V gave up 6 bases and J gave up 8 bases, with 8 bases separating them. The CDR3 is 12 residues long. Germline V lookup: CDR1 KGHSH, CDR2 LQKENI. CDR3: CASSDTYSPLHF. In DNA, the CDR3 is TGTGCCAGCTCCGACACTTATTCACCCCTCCACTTT.

The V and J genes are TRBV4-1 and TRBJ2-7; 8 bases fit TRBD2. The V segment lost 2 bases and the J segment 3 bases; nucleotides outside the gene matches: 9. This CDR3 contains 16 residues. Germline V gene data show CDR1 as MGHRA and CDR2 as YSYEKL. The CDR3 coding sequence is TGCGCCAGCAGCCAACCCCCCCCAGCGGGAGTCTACGAGCAGTACTTC. This encodes CASSQPPPAGVYEQYF.

The chain recombines TRBV28 with TRBJ2-2, with 10 bases aligning to TRBD2. CDR3 length: 16 residues. V shed 7 bases, J shed 0 bases, and the junction held 5 bases outside the gene matches. Germline V gene sequence: CDR1 MDHEN, CDR2 SYDVKM. The CDR3 sequence: CASIDSGGPNTGELFF. DNA for the CDR3: TGTGCCAGCATCGATAGCGGGGGGCCGAACACCGGGGAGCTGTTTTTT.

The chain uses TRBV19 and TRBJ2-5; TRBD2 matches at 9 bases. CDR1 is LNHDA, CDR2 SQIVND, per germline (reference sequence). V dropped 4 bases and J dropped 5; count of bases not matched to a gene: 14. The CDR3 is 17 amino acids. This CDR3 reads CASSSGRAGGPFETQYF. CDR3 DNA sequence: TGTGCCAGTAGTAGTGGAAGGGCGGGAGGGCCTTTCGAGACCCAGTACTTC.